A single sample is the source of the 24 T cell receptor beta chains below, sequenced in a study of T cell repertoires in cytomegalovirus infection. TCRdb independently ran MiXCR on the reads; one entry per CDR3 protein. The sample carries some 900,000 distinct CDR3 sequences, about 31% recorded once. These receptors are not linked to any known antigen. Source: cultured CD8+ T cells from PBMCs, taken from culture after CMV antigen stimulation. The receptors shown here come from a human donor in good health (CMV status not recorded). Some clones in this sample may be carry-over from other donors' samples.

The genes are TRBV7-2 and TRBJ2-7; 9 nucleotides line up with TRBD2. The germline CDR1 and CDR2 sequences are SGHTA and FQGNSA. V trimming: 1 base; J trimming: 5 bases; junction bases outside the gene matches: 9. The CDR3 runs to 16 residues. The CDR3 DNA follows: TGTGCCAGCAGCTTAGTTTGGCGGGGGGGCCGCAACGAGCAGTACTTC. It is translated as CASSLVWRGGRNEQYF.

This sequence joins TRBV7-9 and TRBJ2-1; 7 nucleotides align to TRBD1. V was clipped by 6 bases and J by 0 bases; unmatched bases: 8. CDR1 is SEHNR, CDR2 FQNEAQ, per germline (reference sequence). CDR3 size: 16 residues. CDR3 bases: TGTGCCAGCAGTTTAACGGCAGGGGGCTCCTACAATGAGCAGTTCTTC. It encodes CASSLTAGGSYNEQFF. Full variable domain (remainder filled in from reference TRBV7-9 and TRBJ2-1): DTGVSQNPRHKITKRGQNVTFRCDPISEHNRLYWYRQTLGQGPEFLTYFQNEAQLEKSRLLSDRFSAERPKGSFSTLEIQRTEQGDSAMYLCASSLTAGGSYNEQFFGPGTRLTVL.

The chain uses TRBV7-3 and TRBJ2-4, with 7 bases aligning to TRBD1. The CDR3 runs to 17 residues. Germline V gene lookup returns CDR1 SGHTA and CDR2 FQGTGA. V trimming: 5 bases; J trimming: 1 base; junction bases outside the gene matches: 11. CDR3 coding DNA: TGTGCCAGCAGCCCCCATAGGGGACAGACGGCCAAAAACATTCAGTACTTC. Translation: CASSPHRGQTAKNIQYF.

There are a few counts of this clonotype. The rearrangement uses TRBV5-5 and TRBJ2-1, with 8 bases identical to TRBD1. This CDR3 spans 15 amino acids. V lost 3 bases, J lost 7 bases, and 9 bases stayed unmatched. Germline loops: CDR1 SGHKS, CDR2 YYEKEE (reference sequence). The CDR3 loop reads CASSYRTGLGNEQFF. DNA for the CDR3: TGTGCCAGCAGCTACCGGACAGGGCTAGGGAATGAGCAGTTCTTC.

V gene TRBV19 combines with J gene TRBJ1-5; D remains ambiguous. This CDR3 contains 12 residues. CDR1 is LNHDA and CDR2 is SQIVND in the germline V gene (reference sequence). V shed 3 bases and J shed 10 bases, with 10 bases lying between them. As DNA, the CDR3 is TGTGCCAGTAGTATCCCCTCGGCACCCCAGCATTTT. It translates to CASSIPSAPQHF.

This chain joins TRBV9 and TRBJ2-7; TRBD1 matches 7 bases. Germline lookup yields CDR1 SGDLS and CDR2 YYNGEE. The V segment lost 4 bases and the J segment 4 bases; nucleotides outside the gene matches: 11. The CDR3 runs to 15 residues. In nucleotides, the CDR3 is TGTGCCAGCAGCTTTCGGGACAGTATTTCTTACGAGCAGTACTTC. Amino acid sequence: CASSFRDSISYEQYF.

This chain links TRBV20-1 with TRBJ2-1; the D gene is possibly TRBD1 (6 bases). The germline gives CDR1 DFQATT, CDR2 SNEGSKA (reference sequence). V was shortened by 2 bases and J by 8 bases, with 13 bases between the two germline ends. This CDR3 spans 13 amino acids. The CDR3 reads CSARPQRGYEQFF. In nucleotides, the CDR3 is TGCAGTGCTAGACCACAGAGGGGGTATGAGCAGTTCTTC.

V usage is TRBV6-1 and J usage is TRBJ1-3; D is perhaps TRBD1 (5 bases). Germline lookup yields CDR1 MNHNS and CDR2 SASEGT. The CDR3 extends over 17 amino acids. V was cut by 6 bases and J by 3 bases, with 21 bases left in between. The CDR3 loop is CASSLEFLGTHGNTIYF. The CDR3 coding sequence is TGTGCCAGCAGCCTAGAATTTCTTGGGACGCATGGAAACACCATATATTTT.

Ten or more counts support this clonotype. The chain carries TRBV7-2 and TRBJ2-3; D gene uncertain. The germline V gene has CDR1 SGHTA and CDR2 FQGNSA. The CDR3 is made up of 15 amino acids. V shed 4 bases and J shed 0 bases, with 11 bases lying between them. The CDR3 sequence: CASSSPEHSTDTQYF. CDR3 nucleotides: TGTGCCAGCAGCTCACCCGAACATAGCACAGATACGCAGTATTTT.

This clonotype has a single count. The rearrangement joins TRBV6-6 to TRBJ2-7; D is perhaps TRBD2 (7 bases). This CDR3 is built from 15 residues. Germline CDR1 reads MNHNY; CDR2 reads SVGAGI (reference sequence). The V end lost 6 bases, the J end lost 4 bases, and 19 bases lay between the germline ends. CDR3 region: CASSPTQGRGYEQYF. CDR3 coding DNA: TGTGCCAGCAGCCCAACCCAGGGGAGGGGATACGAGCAGTACTTC.

The chain carries TRBV6-1 and TRBJ1-6; 7 nucleotides match TRBD1. Unmatched junction bases numbered 9, after V lost 0 bases and J lost 4 bases. Per germline, CDR1 MNHNS and CDR2 SASEGT. The CDR3 spans 18 residues. CDR3 in DNA: TGTGCCAGCAGTGAAGCGCACGTCCGGGACAGATATAATTCACCCCTCCACTTT. Encoded protein: CASSEAHVRDRYNSPLHF.

The chain couples TRBV7-9 to TRBJ1-5; D not resolved. The CDR3 length is 12 residues. Per germline, CDR1 SEHNR and CDR2 FQNEAQ (reference sequence). V dropped 6 bases and J dropped 3 bases, with 6 bases sitting between them. CDR3 DNA: TGTGCCAGCAGTATGAACAATCAGCCCCAGCATTTT. Translated, it gives CASSMNNQPQHF.

J is TRBJ2-2 and V is TRBV12-3 or TRBV12-4; 8 positions agree with TRBD1. V gave up 7 bases and J gave up 4 bases; unmatched junction bases: 17. The CDR3 runs to 18 residues. CDR3 region: CASNPLGTGSPGTGELFF. CDR3 DNA sequence: TGTGCCAGCAATCCCCTCGGGACAGGTTCACCGGGCACCGGGGAGCTGTTTTTT.

In this sample, this clonotype turned up many times. V and J are TRBV7-6 and TRBJ2-7; D is possibly TRBD1 (5 bases). Per germline, CDR1 SGHVS and CDR2 FNYEAQ. CDR3 length: 13 residues. The germline V and J ends were trimmed by 5 bases and 6 bases, with 14 bases remaining between them. The CDR3 reads CASSTWQGSEQYV. CDR3 sequence (DNA): TGTGCCAGCAGCACCTGGCAGGGAAGCGAGCAGTACGTC.

This chain connects TRBV20-1 to TRBJ1-5, with D uncertain. Germline V gives CDR1 DFQATT, CDR2 SNEGSKA (reference sequence). The V gene lost 3 bases and the J gene lost 7 bases, with 10 bases spanning the gap. The CDR3 has 12 residues. The CDR3 here is CSARSFRQPQHF. The CDR3 DNA is TGCAGTGCTAGGTCCTTCAGGCAGCCCCAGCATTTT.

V gene TRBV27 combines with J gene TRBJ1-2; D not certain. Germline CDR1 MNHEY, CDR2 SMNVEV (reference sequence). CDR3 length equals 12 residues. The V and J ends lost 4 bases and 6 bases respectively, with 9 bases between them. The CDR3 sequence: CASSSYSDGYTF. CDR3 bases: TGTGCCAGCAGTTCCTACTCAGATGGCTACACCTTC.

The rearrangement links TRBV5-4 to TRBJ1-6, with TRBD1 identical over 8 bases. V gave up 1 base and J gave up 9 bases; unmatched junction bases: 6. The V gene's germline CDR1 is SGHNT and CDR2 YYREEE (reference sequence). This CDR3 contains 15 residues. CDR3 sequence reads: CASSLQGADSSPLHF. CDR3 coding DNA: TGTGCCAGCAGCTTGCAGGGGGCTGATAGTTCACCCCTCCACTTT.

This sequence joins TRBV7-9 and TRBJ2-1; D is perhaps TRBD2 (6 bases). Deletions cut 4 bases from V and 5 bases from J, with 12 bases between. CDR3 length: 14 residues. Germline lookup yields CDR1 SEHNR and CDR2 FQNEAQ (reference sequence). CDR3 nucleotide sequence: TGTGCCAGCAGCTCAACCTCGGGGGACAATGAGCAGTTCTTC. This sequence encodes CASSSTSGDNEQFF. Variable domain in full (rest from reference TRBV7-9 and TRBJ2-1): DTGVSQNPRHKITKRGQNVTFRCDPISEHNRLYWYRQTLGQGPEFLTYFQNEAQLEKSRLLSDRFSAERPKGSFSTLEIQRTEQGDSAMYLCASSSTSGDNEQFFGPGTRLTVL.

This sequence joins TRBV20-1 and TRBJ1-2; TRBD1 is a possible D gene (5 bases). Trimming pared 2 bases from V and 3 bases from J, leaving 10 bases between. This CDR3 is 13 amino acids long. Germline V gene data show CDR1 as DFQATT and CDR2 as SNEGSKA (reference sequence). CDR3 in DNA: TGCAGTGCTAGACACAGGTGGGACTATGGCTACACCTTC. Translating gives CSARHRWDYGYTF.

In its sample, this clonotype was seen once. The chain has TRBV4-1 and TRBJ2-1; D remains ambiguous. Trimming took 4 bases from V and 2 from J, leaving 12 bases between them. The CDR3 consists of 15 residues. Germline CDR1 reads MGHRA; CDR2 reads YSYEKL. The DNA of the CDR3 is TGCGCCAGCAGCCCTACAAGTAGCCCCTACAATGAGCAGTTCTTC. This codes for CASSPTSSPYNEQFF.

The chain joins TRBV4-1 to TRBJ1-2; D gene ambiguous. V dropped 0 bases and J dropped 4 bases, with 12 bases sitting between them. From germline, CDR1 is MGHRA and CDR2 YSYEKL. This CDR3 region has 15 residues. This CDR3 reads CASSQDTQLSYGYTF. As DNA, the CDR3 is TGCGCCAGCAGCCAAGATACCCAACTATCCTATGGCTACACCTTC.

This CDR3 reads CASSGEDPSSYEQYF. The CDR3 DNA follows: TGTGCCAGCAGTGGAGAGGACCCTTCCTCCTACGAGCAGTACTTC. The V and J genes are TRBV2 and TRBJ2-7; D gene uncertain. V was cut by 4 bases and J by 0 bases, with 13 bases left in between. The CDR3 runs 15 residues. The germline CDR1 and CDR2 sequences are SNHLY and FYNNEI.

This chain connects TRBV6-5 to TRBJ2-1; no reliable D call. The CDR3 has 12 residues. The V and J ends lost 10 bases and 13 bases respectively, with 20 bases between them. Germline CDR1 reads MNHEY; CDR2 reads SVGAGI. CDR3: CATRTQTGTQFF. Written as DNA, the CDR3 is TGTGCCACCAGGACCCAGACGGGCACCCAGTTCTTC.

V gene TRBV6-6 combines with J gene TRBJ1-6; D unclear. The ends were cut back, 7 bases at V and 5 bases at J, with 18 bases in the middle. The CDR3 is 16 amino acids. Germline lookup yields CDR1 MNHNY and CDR2 SVGAGI (reference sequence). DNA for the CDR3: TGTGCCAGCAATAGGATCGGATGGCAGGATAATTCACCCCTCCACTTT. Amino acid sequence: CASNRIGWQDNSPLHF.